The rows below give T cell receptor beta chains drawn from one sample of a study of shared clonotypes between healthy human individuals. Repertoires were generated with immunoSEQ multiplex PCR, while TCRdb's copy carries only in-frame clones and drops some. This sample yields a few million clones, of which around 93% are seen a single time; around 1.8% belongs to the top ten. The sample comprised naive CD8+ T cells from PBMCs. Receptors were obtained from a young man in good health. Some clones in this sample may be carry-over from other donors' samples. Each CDR3 is given with its conserved first and last residue. Each record gives: V gene, clone size, D gene, J gene, CDR3 protein, CDR3 DNA. The D gene is left open where the match is weak. Size tells how often a clone was seen (once, few, many) or the class of an expanded clone, and some rows leave it out.

TRBV18	once	TRBD1	TRBJ2-4	CASSATGGLDIQYF	TGTGCCAGCTCAGCGACAGGGGGCTTGGACATTCAGTACTTC
TRBV9	once	NA	TRBJ1-1	CASSPWGGPNTEAFF	TGTGCCAGCAGCCCGTGGGGGGGACCGAACACTGAAGCTTTCTTT
TRBV9	NA	TRBD2	TRBJ2-7	CASSPGLAVWEQYF	TGTGCCAGCAGCCCGGGACTAGCGGTGTGGGAGCAGTACTTC
TRBV7-9	NA	TRBD1	TRBJ1-1	CASSKPGQGINTEAFF	TGTGCCAGCAGCAAACCGGGACAGGGGATTAACACTGAAGCTTTCTTT
TRBV6-1	NA	NA	TRBJ2-7	CASSVLFYEQYF	TGTGCCAGCAGTGTACTATTCTACGAGCAGTACTTC
TRBV28	NA	TRBD1	TRBJ2-5	CATRGTGGRETQYF	TGTGCTACCCGAGGGACAGGGGGGCGAGAGACCCAGTACTTC
TRBV27	NA	NA	TRBJ2-7	CASSLGSAYEQYF	TGTGCCAGCAGTTTGGGGAGTGCCTACGAGCAGTACTTC
TRBV7-9	NA	TRBD1	TRBJ2-7	CASSLGGQGSDEQYF	TGTGCCAGCAGCTTAGGGGGACAGGGGTCCGACGAGCAGTACTTC
TRBV27	NA	NA	TRBJ1-1	CASSLWGRVGTEAFF	TGTGCCAGCAGTTTGTGGGGGCGCGTAGGCACTGAAGCTTTCTTT
TRBV7-9	NA	TRBD2	TRBJ2-1	CASSLGSSGRGNEQFF	TGTGCCAGCAGCTTAGGGTCTAGCGGGAGAGGAAATGAGCAGTTCTTC
TRBV6-1	NA	TRBD2	TRBJ2-1	CASSEMAGELSEQFF	TGTGCCAGCAGTGAAATGGCGGGAGAACTGAGTGAGCAGTTCTTC
TRBV18	NA	TRBD1	TRBJ1-4	CASSPLAQGAEKLFF	TGTGCCAGCTCACCACTCGCACAGGGGGCTGAAAAACTGTTTTTT
TRBV28	NA	NA	TRBJ1-2	CASTKQMDIYGYTF	TGTGCCAGCACCAAACAAATGGACATCTATGGCTACACCTTC
TRBV2	once	TRBD1	TRBJ1-1	CASQGTGGKRGSTEAFF	TGTGCCAGCCAAGGAACAGGGGGTAAACGAGGGAGCACTGAAGCTTTCTTT
TRBV27	NA	TRBD2	TRBJ2-1	CASSLVAGGQFF	TGTGCCAGCAGTCTGGTAGCGGGAGGGCAGTTCTTC
TRBV7-3	NA	NA	TRBJ2-3	CASSPGASTDTQYF	TGTGCCAGCAGCCCAGGGGCCAGCACAGATACGCAGTATTTT
TRBV7-9	NA	TRBD2	TRBJ2-7	CASSSPRTSGLYEQYF	TGTGCCAGCAGTTCCCCCCGGACTAGCGGGCTCTACGAGCAGTACTTC
TRBV4-1	NA	NA	TRBJ1-2	CASSQDVGTDYGYTF	TGCGCCAGCAGCCAAGATGTCGGCACGGACTATGGCTACACCTTC
TRBV19	NA	NA	TRBJ2-6	CASSTDKFENSGANVLTF	TGTGCCAGTAGTACCGACAAATTTGAAAACTCTGGGGCCAACGTCCTGACTTTC
TRBV7-9	NA	NA	TRBJ1-5	CASGPVQENQPQHF	TGTGCCAGCGGCCCGGTCCAGGAGAATCAGCCCCAGCATTTT
TRBV19	NA	NA	TRBJ1-5	CASTWTADLNQPQHF	TGTGCCAGTACATGGACAGCCGATCTTAATCAGCCCCAGCATTTT
TRBV28	NA	NA	TRBJ2-3	CASSFHRPSTDTQYF	TGTGCCAGCAGTTTCCACAGACCTAGCACAGATACGCAGTATTTT
TRBV27	once	NA	TRBJ2-7	CASSSPAGLMREQYF	TGTGCCAGCAGTTCACCCGCTGGATTGATGCGTGAGCAGTACTTC
TRBV7-2	NA	TRBD2	TRBJ2-7	CASSLAGTSGRSAYEQYF	TGTGCCAGCAGCTTAGCCGGTACTAGCGGGAGGTCAGCCTACGAGCAGTACTTC
TRBV29-1	NA	NA	TRBJ2-7	CSVREGYEQYF	TGCAGCGTCCGAGAGGGCTACGAGCAGTACTTC
TRBV7-9	NA	TRBD2	TRBJ2-5	CASSLASGSLGETQYF	TGTGCCAGCAGCTTGGCTAGCGGGAGTCTGGGAGAGACCCAGTACTTC
TRBV10-2	once	NA	TRBJ2-7	CASSGLGDHYSYEQYF	TGCGCCAGCAGTGGGCTTGGGGACCATTACTCCTACGAGCAGTACTTC
TRBV27	NA	TRBD2	TRBJ2-1	CASGEGLEQFF	TGTGCCAGCGGGGAGGGTTTGGAGCAGTTCTTC
TRBV5-1	NA	TRBD1	TRBJ1-1	CASSTSGTVEAFF	TGCGCCAGCAGCACGTCCGGGACAGTTGAAGCTTTCTTT
TRBV27	NA	TRBD2	TRBJ2-7	CASRPGLAGPGEHEQYF	TGTGCCAGCAGACCGGGACTAGCGGGCCCCGGAGAACACGAGCAGTACTTC
TRBV4-3	NA	TRBD1	TRBJ2-7	CASSLLLGQGLGEQYF	TGCGCCAGCAGCCTCCTCTTGGGACAGGGCTTAGGCGAGCAGTACTTC
TRBV13	NA	TRBD2	TRBJ2-1	CASSQTRTSGRKTYNEQFF	TGTGCCAGCAGCCAAACCCGGACTAGCGGGAGAAAGACCTACAATGAGCAGTTCTTC
TRBV10-3	NA	NA	TRBJ2-7	CAISEPQGSSYEQYF	TGTGCCATCAGTGAACCCCAGGGGAGCTCCTACGAGCAGTACTTC
TRBV7-6	once	NA	TRBJ2-7	CASSLAAAGEQYF	TGTGCCAGCAGCTTAGCGGCGGCCGGGGAGCAGTACTTC
TRBV25-1	NA	NA	TRBJ2-3	CASSEPDTQYF	TGTGCCAGCAGTGAGCCAGATACGCAGTATTTT
TRBV11-2	NA	TRBD1	TRBJ2-7	CASSLEAGQAIDYEQYF	TGTGCCAGCAGCTTAGAAGCTGGACAGGCCATAGACTACGAGCAGTACTTC
TRBV2	few	TRBD1	TRBJ1-5	CASRDRTGDNQPQHF	TGTGCCAGCAGGGACCGGACAGGGGACAATCAGCCCCAGCATTTT
TRBV27	NA	NA	TRBJ2-7	CASSFTLGFIYEQYF	TGTGCCAGCAGTTTCACTCTGGGGTTCATTTACGAGCAGTACTTC
TRBV9	NA	NA	TRBJ2-7	CASSVGGLTYEQYF	TGTGCCAGCAGCGTAGGGGGACTGACTTACGAGCAGTACTTC
TRBV7-9	NA	NA	TRBJ1-2	CASSFGDGPFNGYTF	TGTGCCAGCAGCTTCGGGGACGGACCATTTAATGGCTACACCTTC
TRBV7-9	NA	NA	TRBJ2-7	CASSFGSYEQYF	TGTGCCAGCAGCTTTGGCTCCTACGAGCAGTACTTC
TRBV11-2	NA	NA	TRBJ2-3	CASSPPRGTQYF	TGTGCCAGCAGCCCCCCCCGCGGTACGCAGTATTTT
TRBV7-9	NA	TRBD1	TRBJ1-2	CASSLGSLTGYYGYTF	TGTGCCAGCAGCTTAGGGTCCCTGACAGGGTACTATGGCTACACCTTC
TRBV4-1	few	NA	TRBJ1-1	CASSRGRGNTEAFF	TGCGCCAGCAGCCGGGGACGCGGGAACACTGAAGCTTTCTTT
TRBV28	NA	NA	TRBJ1-1	CASSLRGVATEAFF	TGTGCCAGCAGTTTACGGGGGGTGGCCACTGAAGCTTTCTTT
TRBV27	NA	NA	TRBJ1-1	CASSLLVGEVGTEAFF	TGTGCCAGCAGTTTATTGGTCGGGGAGGTGGGCACTGAAGCTTTCTTT
TRBV13	NA	NA	TRBJ2-5	CASSLKFETQYF	TGTGCCAGCAGTCTTAAATTTGAGACCCAGTACTTC
TRBV7-2	NA	NA	TRBJ2-7	CASSSPYTGSYEQYF	TGTGCCAGCAGCTCACCATACACGGGCTCCTACGAGCAGTACTTC
TRBV28	once	NA	TRBJ1-5	CASSDLGESNQPQHF	TGTGCCAGCAGTGATCTTGGGGAGAGCAATCAGCCCCAGCATTTT
TRBV6-1	NA	NA	TRBJ1-1	CASSESRTGNTEAFF	TGTGCCAGCAGTGAATCGAGAACGGGAAACACTGAAGCTTTCTTT
TRBV20-1	NA	NA	TRBJ2-1	CSARRDEQFF	TGCAGTGCTAGGAGGGATGAGCAGTTCTTC
TRBV28	NA	TRBD2	TRBJ2-7	CASSSQRESYEQYF	TGTGCCAGCAGTTCCCAGCGGGAGAGCTACGAGCAGTACTTC
TRBV7-9	NA	NA	TRBJ2-7	CASSLASDAYEQYF	TGTGCCAGCAGCTTAGCCAGTGACGCCTACGAGCAGTACTTC